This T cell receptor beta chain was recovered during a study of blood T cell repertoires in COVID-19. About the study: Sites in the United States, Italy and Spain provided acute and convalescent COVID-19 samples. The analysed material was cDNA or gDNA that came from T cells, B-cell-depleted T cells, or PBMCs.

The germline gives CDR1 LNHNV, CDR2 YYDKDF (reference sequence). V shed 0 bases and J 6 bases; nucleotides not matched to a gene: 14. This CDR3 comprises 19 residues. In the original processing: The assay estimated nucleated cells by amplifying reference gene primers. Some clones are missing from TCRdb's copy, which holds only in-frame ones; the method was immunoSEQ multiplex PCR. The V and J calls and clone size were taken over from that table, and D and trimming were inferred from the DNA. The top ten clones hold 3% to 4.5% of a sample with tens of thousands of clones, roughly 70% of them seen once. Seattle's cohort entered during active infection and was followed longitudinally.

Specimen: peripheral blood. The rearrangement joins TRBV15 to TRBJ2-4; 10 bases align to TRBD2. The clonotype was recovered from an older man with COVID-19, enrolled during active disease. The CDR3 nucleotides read TGTGCCACCAGCAGAGATCGGGGGCTAGCGGGAGAATTAGGAAACATTCAGTACTTC. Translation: CATSRDRGLAGELGNIQYF. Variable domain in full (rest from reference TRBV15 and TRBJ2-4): DAMVIQNPRYQVTQFGKPVTLSCSQTLNHNVMYWYQQKSSQAPKLLFHYYDKDFNNEADTPDNFQSRRPNTSFCFLDIRSPGLGDTAMYLCATSRDRGLAGELGNIQYFGAGTRLSVL.